The clone carrying this T cell receptor (beta chain) was seen only a few times. Its antigen remains unidentified. Germline V gene data show CDR1 as SGHDN and CDR2 as FVKESK. V was clipped by 1 base and J by 6 bases, with 10 bases between them. The CDR3 extends over 15 amino acids. This sample stems from a study of CD8+ T cells in alopecia areata. Overall study results and limits: Patients shared TCRs less clearly than mice did, possibly for HLA-related reasons. Normal scalp had lower clonality than lesional scalp, with alopecia totalis/universalis lesions showing this most strongly.

Isolated RNA was reverse transcribed into cDNA used as the sequencing template. Clones were sequenced by immunoSEQ multiplex PCR, and TCRdb holds only the in-frame ones, with some missing. The table shows more than 90,000 clones, with roughly 68% occurring only once. The chain links TRBV14 to TRBJ1-6; D ambiguous. The sequence was obtained from a human donor in good health. The sequencing input was CD4+ T cells sorted from blood. The DNA of the CDR3 is TGTGCCAGCAGCCAAGTCGGGTTCGGTAATTCACCCCTCCACTTT. Its protein product is CASSQVGFGNSPLHF.